The rows below give T cell receptor beta chains drawn from one sample of a study of CD8 T cells in Susac syndrome. Via MiXCR, TCRdb re-called the immunoSEQ multiplex PCR reads, giving one row per CDR3 protein. The sample lists about 120,000 distinct CDR3 sequences; around 90% were seen once. The source material was CD4+ T cells from PBMCs. These receptors were taken from a human donor in good health. CDR3s include the opening cysteine and the closing phenylalanine or tryptophan. D genes are given only for firm matches.

D: -
V: TRBV12-3/TRBV12-4
CDR3: CASSFGVLGQFF

D: TRBD1
V: TRBV7-2
CDR3: CASSSKGQTNYGYTF

D: -
V: TRBV28
CDR3: CASRGFTGELFF

D: TRBD1
V: TRBV4-2
CDR3: CASSQDDGTGPHEQYF

D: -
V: TRBV10-3
CDR3: CAIRSGGTNTEAFF

D: -
V: TRBV5-8
CDR3: CASSLDRGGGANVLTF

D: -
V: TRBV5-4
CDR3: CASSLSLRTLSTDTQYF

D: TRBD2
V: TRBV9
CDR3: CASATGAGPTDTQYF

D: -
V: TRBV9
CDR3: CASSVSVSTNTGELFF

D: -
V: TRBV12-3/TRBV12-4
CDR3: CASSRIEGWNTGELFF

D: -
V: TRBV2
CDR3: CASITPSGEQYF

D: -
V: TRBV7-2
CDR3: CASSSRGRVITDTQYF

D: -
V: TRBV20-1
CDR3: CSAVRIPGPNQPQHF

D: TRBD2
V: TRBV27
CDR3: CASSGGGNEQFF

D: -
V: TRBV9
CDR3: CASSAGQATYYGYTF

D: -
V: TRBV2
CDR3: CASRDRSHGYTF

D: -
V: TRBV2
CDR3: CASSEARLSHQPQHF

D: TRBD1
V: TRBV6-5
CDR3: CASIPQGTNYGYTF

D: TRBD2
V: TRBV19
CDR3: CASTKLAGGSDEQFF

D: -
V: TRBV7-3
CDR3: CASSLSTDYGYTF

D: TRBD1
V: TRBV7-9
CDR3: CASSLGLGQGNGEAFF

D: -
V: TRBV6-1
CDR3: CASSSDTRPGQYSGANVLTF

D: TRBD2
V: TRBV7-2
CDR3: CASSLGGLAGPLMTQYF

D: -
V: TRBV6-5
CDR3: CASSFQGNGYTF

D: TRBD1
V: TRBV7-3
CDR3: CASSSWDRGNYGYTF

D: TRBD1
V: TRBV5-4
CDR3: CASSLGGQVDTGELFF

D: -
V: TRBV6-2/TRBV6-3
CDR3: CASSYSPSAEAFF